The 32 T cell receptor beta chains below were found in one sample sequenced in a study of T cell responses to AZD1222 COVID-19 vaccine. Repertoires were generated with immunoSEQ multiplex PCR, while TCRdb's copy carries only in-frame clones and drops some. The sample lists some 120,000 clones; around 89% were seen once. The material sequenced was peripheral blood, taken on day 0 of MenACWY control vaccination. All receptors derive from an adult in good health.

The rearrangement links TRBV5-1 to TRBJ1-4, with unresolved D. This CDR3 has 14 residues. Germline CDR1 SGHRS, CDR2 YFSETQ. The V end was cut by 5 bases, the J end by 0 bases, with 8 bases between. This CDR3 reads CASRQSSTNEKLFF. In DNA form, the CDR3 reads TGCGCCAGCAGACAGAGCTCAACTAATGAAAAACTGTTTTTT.

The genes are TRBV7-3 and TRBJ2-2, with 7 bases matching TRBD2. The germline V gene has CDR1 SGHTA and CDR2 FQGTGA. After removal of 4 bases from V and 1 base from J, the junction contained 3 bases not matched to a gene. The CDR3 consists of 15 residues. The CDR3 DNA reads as TGTGCCAGCAGCTCGACTAGCAGGAACACCGGGGAGCTGTTTTTT. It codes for CASSSTSRNTGELFF.

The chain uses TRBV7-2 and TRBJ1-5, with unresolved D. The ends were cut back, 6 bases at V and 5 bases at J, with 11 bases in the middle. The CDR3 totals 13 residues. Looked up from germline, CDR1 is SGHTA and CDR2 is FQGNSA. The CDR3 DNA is TGTGCCAGCAGTCTTGTATTGCATCAGCCCCAGCATTTT. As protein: CASSLVLHQPQHF.

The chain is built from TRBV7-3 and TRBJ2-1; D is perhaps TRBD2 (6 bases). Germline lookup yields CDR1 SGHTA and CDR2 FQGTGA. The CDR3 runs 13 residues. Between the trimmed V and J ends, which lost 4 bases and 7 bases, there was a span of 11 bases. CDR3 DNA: TGTGCCAGCAGCTGGGACCGGGGGAATGAGCAGTTCTTC. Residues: CASSWDRGNEQFF.

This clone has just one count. The CDR3, as DNA: TGTGCCAGCAGTTCCGGGACAGGGGAGGTCAACGAGCAGTACTTC. Protein: CASSSGTGEVNEQYF. This chain joins TRBV6-5 and TRBJ2-7; 10 bases match TRBD1. With 4 bases clipped from V and 5 bases from J, the junction kept 8 bases outside the gene matches. This CDR3 has 15 amino acids. Per the germline V gene, CDR1 is MNHEY and CDR2 is SVGAGI.

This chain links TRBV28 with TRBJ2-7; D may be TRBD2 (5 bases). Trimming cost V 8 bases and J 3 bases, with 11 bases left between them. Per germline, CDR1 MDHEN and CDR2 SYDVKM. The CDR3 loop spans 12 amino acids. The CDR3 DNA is TGTGCCAGCGAGGCGGGCAGCTACGAGCAGTACTTC. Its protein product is CASEAGSYEQYF.

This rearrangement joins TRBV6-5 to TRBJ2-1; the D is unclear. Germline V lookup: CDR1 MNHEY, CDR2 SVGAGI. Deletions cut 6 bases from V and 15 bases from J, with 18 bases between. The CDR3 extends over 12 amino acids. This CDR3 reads CASSNELPVRFF. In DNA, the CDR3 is TGTGCCAGCAGCAACGAGTTGCCTGTCCGGTTCTTC.

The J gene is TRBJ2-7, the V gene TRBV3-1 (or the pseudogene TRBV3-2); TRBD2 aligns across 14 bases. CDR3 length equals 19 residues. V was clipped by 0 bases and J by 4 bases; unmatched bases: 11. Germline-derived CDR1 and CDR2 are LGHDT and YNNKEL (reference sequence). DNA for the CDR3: TGTGCCAGCAGCCAAGATCCCGGGACTAGCGGGAGCACTGGATACGAGCAGTACTTC. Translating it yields CASSQDPGTSGSTGYEQYF.

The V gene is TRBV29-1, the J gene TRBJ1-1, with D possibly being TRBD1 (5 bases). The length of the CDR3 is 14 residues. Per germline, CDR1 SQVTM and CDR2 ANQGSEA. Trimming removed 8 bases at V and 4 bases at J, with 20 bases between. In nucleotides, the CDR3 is TGCAGCCCGCCCCAAAGGGGCGGACGCACTGAAGCTTTCTTT. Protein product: CSPPQRGGRTEAFF.

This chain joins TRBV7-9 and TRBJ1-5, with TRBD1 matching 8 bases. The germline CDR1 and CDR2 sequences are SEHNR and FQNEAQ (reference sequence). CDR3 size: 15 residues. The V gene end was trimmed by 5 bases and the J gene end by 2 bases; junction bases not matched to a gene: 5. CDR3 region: CASSTSTGGNQPQHF. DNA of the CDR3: TGTGCCAGCAGCACGTCGACAGGGGGCAATCAGCCCCAGCATTTT.

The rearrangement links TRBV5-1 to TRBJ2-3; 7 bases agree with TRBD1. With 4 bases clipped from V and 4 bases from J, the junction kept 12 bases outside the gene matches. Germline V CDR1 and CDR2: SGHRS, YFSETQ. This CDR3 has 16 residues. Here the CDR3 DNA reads TGCGCCAGCAGCAACCCACAGGGGATCGGACCAGATACGCAGTATTTT. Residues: CASSNPQGIGPDTQYF. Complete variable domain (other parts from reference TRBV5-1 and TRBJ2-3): KAGVTQTPRYLIKTRGQQVTLSCSPISGHRSVSWYQQTPGQGLQFLFEYFSETQRNKGNFPGRFSGRQFSNSRSEMNVSTLELGDSALYLCASSNPQGIGPDTQYFGPGTRLTVL.

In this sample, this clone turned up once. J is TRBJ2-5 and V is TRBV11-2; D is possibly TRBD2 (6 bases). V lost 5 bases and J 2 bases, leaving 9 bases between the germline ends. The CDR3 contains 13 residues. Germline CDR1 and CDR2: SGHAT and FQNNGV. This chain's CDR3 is CASSRERQETQYF. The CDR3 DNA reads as TGTGCCAGCAGCCGGGAGAGGCAAGAGACCCAGTACTTC.

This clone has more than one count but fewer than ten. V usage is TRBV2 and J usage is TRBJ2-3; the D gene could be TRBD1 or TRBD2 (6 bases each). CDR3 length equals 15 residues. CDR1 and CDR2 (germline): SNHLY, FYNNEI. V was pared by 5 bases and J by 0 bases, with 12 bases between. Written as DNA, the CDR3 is TGTGCCAGCAGTCCGGGGGCGCATAGCACAGATACGCAGTATTTT. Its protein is CASSPGAHSTDTQYF.

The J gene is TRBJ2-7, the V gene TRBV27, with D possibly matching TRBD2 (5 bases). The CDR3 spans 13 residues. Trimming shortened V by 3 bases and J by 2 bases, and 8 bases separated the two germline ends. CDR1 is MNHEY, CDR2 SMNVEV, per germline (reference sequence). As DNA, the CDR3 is TGTGCCAGCAGTTTGGCACTAGCCTACGAGCAGTACTTC. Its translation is CASSLALAYEQYF.

This CDR3 is CASSLGGAKETQYF. In nucleotides, the CDR3 is TGTGCCAGCAGCTTGGGGGGCGCAAAGGAGACCCAGTACTTC. The rearrangement uses TRBV5-4 and TRBJ2-5; D possibly corresponds to TRBD1 (5 bases). The CDR3 has 14 residues. V dropped 0 bases and J dropped 5 bases, with 11 bases sitting between them. The germline V gene has CDR1 SGHNT and CDR2 YYREEE (reference sequence).

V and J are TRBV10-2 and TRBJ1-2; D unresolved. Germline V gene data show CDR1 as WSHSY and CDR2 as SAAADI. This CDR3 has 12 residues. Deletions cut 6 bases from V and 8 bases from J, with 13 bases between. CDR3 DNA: TGCGCCAGCAGGCCGACGACCGCGGGCTACACCTTC. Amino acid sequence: CASRPTTAGYTF.

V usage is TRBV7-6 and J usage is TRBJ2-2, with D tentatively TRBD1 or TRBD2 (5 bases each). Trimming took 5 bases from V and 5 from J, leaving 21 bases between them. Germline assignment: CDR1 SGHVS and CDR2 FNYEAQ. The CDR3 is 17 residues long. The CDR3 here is CASSPIPAVRGTGELFF. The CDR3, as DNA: TGTGCCAGCAGCCCAATCCCCGCGGTGAGGGGAACCGGGGAGCTGTTTTTT.

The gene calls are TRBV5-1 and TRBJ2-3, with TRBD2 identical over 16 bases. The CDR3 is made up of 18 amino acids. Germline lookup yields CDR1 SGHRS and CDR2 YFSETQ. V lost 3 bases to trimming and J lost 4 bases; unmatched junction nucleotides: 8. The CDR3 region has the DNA TGCGCCAGCAGCTCAAACATCGGGACTAGCGGGAGGGCAGATACGCAGTATTTT. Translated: CASSSNIGTSGRADTQYF.

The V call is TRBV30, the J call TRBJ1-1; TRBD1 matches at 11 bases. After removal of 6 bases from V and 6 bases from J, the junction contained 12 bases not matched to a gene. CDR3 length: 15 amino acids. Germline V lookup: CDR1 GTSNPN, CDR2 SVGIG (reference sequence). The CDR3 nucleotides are TGTGCCTGCCATCGGACAGGGGGCTTGTTACCTGAAGCTTTCTTT. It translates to CACHRTGGLLPEAFF.

As DNA, the CDR3 is TGTGCCAGCAGCTTATTCCCGGGGGATGAGCAGTACTTC. It codes for CASSLFPGDEQYF. The chain carries TRBV11-2 and TRBJ2-7; possible D gene TRBD2, 6 bases. CDR1 is SGHAT and CDR2 is FQNNGV in the germline V gene. Trimming took off 2 bases at V and 7 bases at J, with 12 bases between the two ends. The CDR3 is 13 residues long.

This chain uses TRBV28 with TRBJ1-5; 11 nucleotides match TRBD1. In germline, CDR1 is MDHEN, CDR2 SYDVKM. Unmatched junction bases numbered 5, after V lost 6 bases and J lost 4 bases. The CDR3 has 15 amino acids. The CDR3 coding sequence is TGTGCCAGCAGCATAGGGGACAGGGGGAATCAGCCCCAGCATTTT. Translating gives CASSIGDRGNQPQHF.

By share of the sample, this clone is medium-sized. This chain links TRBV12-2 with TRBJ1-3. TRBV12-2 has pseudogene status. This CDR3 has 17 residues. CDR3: CASRLSPESSSGNTIYF. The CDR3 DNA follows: TGTGCAAGTCGCTTATCCCCGGAATCTAGCTCTGGAAACACCATATATTTT.

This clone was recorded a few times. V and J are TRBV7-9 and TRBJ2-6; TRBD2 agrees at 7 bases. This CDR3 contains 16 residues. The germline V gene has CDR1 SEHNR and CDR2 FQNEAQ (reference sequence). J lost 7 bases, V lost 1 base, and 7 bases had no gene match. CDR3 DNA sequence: TGTGCCAGCAGCTTAGTATTGCGGGAGACTGCCAACGTCCTGACTTTC. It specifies CASSLVLRETANVLTF. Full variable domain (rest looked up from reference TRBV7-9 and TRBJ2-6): DTGVSQNPRHKITKRGQNVTFRCDPISEHNRLYWYRQTLGQGPEFLTYFQNEAQLEKSRLLSDRFSAERPKGSFSTLEIQRTEQGDSAMYLCASSLVLRETANVLTFGAGSRLTVL.

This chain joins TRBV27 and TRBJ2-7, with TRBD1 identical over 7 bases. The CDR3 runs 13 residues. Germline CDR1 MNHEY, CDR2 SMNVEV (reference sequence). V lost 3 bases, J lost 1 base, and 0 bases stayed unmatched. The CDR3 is CASSLGQSYEQYF. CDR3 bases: TGTGCCAGCAGTTTGGGACAGTCCTACGAGCAGTACTTC.

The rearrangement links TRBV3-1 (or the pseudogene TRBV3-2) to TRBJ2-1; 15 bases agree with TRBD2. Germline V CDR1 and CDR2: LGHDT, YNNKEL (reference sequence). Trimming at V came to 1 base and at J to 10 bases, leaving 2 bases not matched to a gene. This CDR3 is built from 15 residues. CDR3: CASSQGTSGRAEQFF. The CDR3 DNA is TGTGCCAGCAGCCAAGGGACTAGCGGGAGGGCCGAGCAGTTCTTC.

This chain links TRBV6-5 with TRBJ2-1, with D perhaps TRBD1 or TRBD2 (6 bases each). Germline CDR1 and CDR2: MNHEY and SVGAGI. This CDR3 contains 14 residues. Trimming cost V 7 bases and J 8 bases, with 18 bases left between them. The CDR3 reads CASNGLVGGDEQFF. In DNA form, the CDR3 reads TGTGCCAGCAACGGACTCGTGGGGGGCGATGAGCAGTTCTTC.

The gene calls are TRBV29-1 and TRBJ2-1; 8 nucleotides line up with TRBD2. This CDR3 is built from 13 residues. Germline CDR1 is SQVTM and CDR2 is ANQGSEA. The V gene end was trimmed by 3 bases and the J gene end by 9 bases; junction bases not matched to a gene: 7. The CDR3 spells CSVDGRALGEQFF. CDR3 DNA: TGCAGCGTTGACGGGAGGGCCTTAGGTGAGCAGTTCTTC.

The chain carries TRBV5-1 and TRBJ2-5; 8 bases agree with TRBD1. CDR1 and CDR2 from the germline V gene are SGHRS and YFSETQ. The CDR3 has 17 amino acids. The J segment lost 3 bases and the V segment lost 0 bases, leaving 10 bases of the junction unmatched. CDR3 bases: TGCGCCAGCAGCTTGGGACTCGACAGGGGCCCAAAAGAGACCCAGTACTTC. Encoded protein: CASSLGLDRGPKETQYF.

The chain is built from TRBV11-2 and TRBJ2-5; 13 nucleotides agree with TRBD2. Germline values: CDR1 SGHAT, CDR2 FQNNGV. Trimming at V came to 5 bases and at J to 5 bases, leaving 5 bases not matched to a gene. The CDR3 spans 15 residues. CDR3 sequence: CASSQGTSGIETQYF. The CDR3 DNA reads TGTGCCAGCAGCCAGGGGACTAGCGGGATTGAGACCCAGTACTTC.

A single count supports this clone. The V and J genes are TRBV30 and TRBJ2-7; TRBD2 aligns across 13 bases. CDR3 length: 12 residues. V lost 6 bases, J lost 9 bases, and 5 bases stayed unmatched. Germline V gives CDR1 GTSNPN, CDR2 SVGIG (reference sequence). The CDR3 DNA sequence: TGTGCCTGCGGACTAGCGGGAGCTGCGCAGTACTTC. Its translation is CACGLAGAAQYF. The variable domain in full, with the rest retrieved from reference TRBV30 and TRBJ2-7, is SQTIHQWPATLVQPVGSPLSLECTVEGTSNPNLYWYRQAAGRGLQLLFYSVGIGQISSEVPQNLSASRPQDRQFILSSKKLLLSDSGFYLCACGLAGAAQYFGPGTRLTVT.

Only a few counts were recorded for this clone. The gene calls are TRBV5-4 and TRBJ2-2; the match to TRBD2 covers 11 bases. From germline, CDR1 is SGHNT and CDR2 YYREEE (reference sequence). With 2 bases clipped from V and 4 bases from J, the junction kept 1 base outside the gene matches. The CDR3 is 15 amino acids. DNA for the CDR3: TGTGCCAGCAGCTTCGGGACTAGCGGCACCGGGGAGCTGTTTTTT. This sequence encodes CASSFGTSGTGELFF.

The CDR3 DNA reads TGTGCCAGCAGTTTAGTTGGGACAACGAACACCGGGGAGCTGTTTTTT. Protein sequence: CASSLVGTTNTGELFF. V usage is TRBV27 and J usage is TRBJ2-2; D is perhaps TRBD1 (6 bases). The germline V gene encodes CDR1 MNHEY and CDR2 SMNVEV (reference sequence). Trimming took 2 bases from V and 0 from J, leaving 10 bases between them. This CDR3 is 16 amino acids long.